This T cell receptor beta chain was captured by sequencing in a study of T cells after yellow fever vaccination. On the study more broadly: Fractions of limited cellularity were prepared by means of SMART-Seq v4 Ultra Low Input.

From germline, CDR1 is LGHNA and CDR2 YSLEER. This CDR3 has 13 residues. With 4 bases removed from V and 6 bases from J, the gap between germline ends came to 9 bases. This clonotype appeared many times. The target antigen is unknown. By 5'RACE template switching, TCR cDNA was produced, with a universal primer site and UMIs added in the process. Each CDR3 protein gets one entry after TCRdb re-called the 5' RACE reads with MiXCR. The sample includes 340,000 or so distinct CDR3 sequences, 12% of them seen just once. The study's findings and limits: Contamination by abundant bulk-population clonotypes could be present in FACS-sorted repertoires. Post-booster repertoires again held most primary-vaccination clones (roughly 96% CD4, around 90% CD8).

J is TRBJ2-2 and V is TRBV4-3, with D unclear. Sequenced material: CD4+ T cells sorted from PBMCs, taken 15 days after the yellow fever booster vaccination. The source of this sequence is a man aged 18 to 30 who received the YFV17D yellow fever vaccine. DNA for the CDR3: TGCGCCAGCAGCCGCGGTGGCGCCGGGGAGCTGTTTTTT. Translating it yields CASSRGGAGELFF.